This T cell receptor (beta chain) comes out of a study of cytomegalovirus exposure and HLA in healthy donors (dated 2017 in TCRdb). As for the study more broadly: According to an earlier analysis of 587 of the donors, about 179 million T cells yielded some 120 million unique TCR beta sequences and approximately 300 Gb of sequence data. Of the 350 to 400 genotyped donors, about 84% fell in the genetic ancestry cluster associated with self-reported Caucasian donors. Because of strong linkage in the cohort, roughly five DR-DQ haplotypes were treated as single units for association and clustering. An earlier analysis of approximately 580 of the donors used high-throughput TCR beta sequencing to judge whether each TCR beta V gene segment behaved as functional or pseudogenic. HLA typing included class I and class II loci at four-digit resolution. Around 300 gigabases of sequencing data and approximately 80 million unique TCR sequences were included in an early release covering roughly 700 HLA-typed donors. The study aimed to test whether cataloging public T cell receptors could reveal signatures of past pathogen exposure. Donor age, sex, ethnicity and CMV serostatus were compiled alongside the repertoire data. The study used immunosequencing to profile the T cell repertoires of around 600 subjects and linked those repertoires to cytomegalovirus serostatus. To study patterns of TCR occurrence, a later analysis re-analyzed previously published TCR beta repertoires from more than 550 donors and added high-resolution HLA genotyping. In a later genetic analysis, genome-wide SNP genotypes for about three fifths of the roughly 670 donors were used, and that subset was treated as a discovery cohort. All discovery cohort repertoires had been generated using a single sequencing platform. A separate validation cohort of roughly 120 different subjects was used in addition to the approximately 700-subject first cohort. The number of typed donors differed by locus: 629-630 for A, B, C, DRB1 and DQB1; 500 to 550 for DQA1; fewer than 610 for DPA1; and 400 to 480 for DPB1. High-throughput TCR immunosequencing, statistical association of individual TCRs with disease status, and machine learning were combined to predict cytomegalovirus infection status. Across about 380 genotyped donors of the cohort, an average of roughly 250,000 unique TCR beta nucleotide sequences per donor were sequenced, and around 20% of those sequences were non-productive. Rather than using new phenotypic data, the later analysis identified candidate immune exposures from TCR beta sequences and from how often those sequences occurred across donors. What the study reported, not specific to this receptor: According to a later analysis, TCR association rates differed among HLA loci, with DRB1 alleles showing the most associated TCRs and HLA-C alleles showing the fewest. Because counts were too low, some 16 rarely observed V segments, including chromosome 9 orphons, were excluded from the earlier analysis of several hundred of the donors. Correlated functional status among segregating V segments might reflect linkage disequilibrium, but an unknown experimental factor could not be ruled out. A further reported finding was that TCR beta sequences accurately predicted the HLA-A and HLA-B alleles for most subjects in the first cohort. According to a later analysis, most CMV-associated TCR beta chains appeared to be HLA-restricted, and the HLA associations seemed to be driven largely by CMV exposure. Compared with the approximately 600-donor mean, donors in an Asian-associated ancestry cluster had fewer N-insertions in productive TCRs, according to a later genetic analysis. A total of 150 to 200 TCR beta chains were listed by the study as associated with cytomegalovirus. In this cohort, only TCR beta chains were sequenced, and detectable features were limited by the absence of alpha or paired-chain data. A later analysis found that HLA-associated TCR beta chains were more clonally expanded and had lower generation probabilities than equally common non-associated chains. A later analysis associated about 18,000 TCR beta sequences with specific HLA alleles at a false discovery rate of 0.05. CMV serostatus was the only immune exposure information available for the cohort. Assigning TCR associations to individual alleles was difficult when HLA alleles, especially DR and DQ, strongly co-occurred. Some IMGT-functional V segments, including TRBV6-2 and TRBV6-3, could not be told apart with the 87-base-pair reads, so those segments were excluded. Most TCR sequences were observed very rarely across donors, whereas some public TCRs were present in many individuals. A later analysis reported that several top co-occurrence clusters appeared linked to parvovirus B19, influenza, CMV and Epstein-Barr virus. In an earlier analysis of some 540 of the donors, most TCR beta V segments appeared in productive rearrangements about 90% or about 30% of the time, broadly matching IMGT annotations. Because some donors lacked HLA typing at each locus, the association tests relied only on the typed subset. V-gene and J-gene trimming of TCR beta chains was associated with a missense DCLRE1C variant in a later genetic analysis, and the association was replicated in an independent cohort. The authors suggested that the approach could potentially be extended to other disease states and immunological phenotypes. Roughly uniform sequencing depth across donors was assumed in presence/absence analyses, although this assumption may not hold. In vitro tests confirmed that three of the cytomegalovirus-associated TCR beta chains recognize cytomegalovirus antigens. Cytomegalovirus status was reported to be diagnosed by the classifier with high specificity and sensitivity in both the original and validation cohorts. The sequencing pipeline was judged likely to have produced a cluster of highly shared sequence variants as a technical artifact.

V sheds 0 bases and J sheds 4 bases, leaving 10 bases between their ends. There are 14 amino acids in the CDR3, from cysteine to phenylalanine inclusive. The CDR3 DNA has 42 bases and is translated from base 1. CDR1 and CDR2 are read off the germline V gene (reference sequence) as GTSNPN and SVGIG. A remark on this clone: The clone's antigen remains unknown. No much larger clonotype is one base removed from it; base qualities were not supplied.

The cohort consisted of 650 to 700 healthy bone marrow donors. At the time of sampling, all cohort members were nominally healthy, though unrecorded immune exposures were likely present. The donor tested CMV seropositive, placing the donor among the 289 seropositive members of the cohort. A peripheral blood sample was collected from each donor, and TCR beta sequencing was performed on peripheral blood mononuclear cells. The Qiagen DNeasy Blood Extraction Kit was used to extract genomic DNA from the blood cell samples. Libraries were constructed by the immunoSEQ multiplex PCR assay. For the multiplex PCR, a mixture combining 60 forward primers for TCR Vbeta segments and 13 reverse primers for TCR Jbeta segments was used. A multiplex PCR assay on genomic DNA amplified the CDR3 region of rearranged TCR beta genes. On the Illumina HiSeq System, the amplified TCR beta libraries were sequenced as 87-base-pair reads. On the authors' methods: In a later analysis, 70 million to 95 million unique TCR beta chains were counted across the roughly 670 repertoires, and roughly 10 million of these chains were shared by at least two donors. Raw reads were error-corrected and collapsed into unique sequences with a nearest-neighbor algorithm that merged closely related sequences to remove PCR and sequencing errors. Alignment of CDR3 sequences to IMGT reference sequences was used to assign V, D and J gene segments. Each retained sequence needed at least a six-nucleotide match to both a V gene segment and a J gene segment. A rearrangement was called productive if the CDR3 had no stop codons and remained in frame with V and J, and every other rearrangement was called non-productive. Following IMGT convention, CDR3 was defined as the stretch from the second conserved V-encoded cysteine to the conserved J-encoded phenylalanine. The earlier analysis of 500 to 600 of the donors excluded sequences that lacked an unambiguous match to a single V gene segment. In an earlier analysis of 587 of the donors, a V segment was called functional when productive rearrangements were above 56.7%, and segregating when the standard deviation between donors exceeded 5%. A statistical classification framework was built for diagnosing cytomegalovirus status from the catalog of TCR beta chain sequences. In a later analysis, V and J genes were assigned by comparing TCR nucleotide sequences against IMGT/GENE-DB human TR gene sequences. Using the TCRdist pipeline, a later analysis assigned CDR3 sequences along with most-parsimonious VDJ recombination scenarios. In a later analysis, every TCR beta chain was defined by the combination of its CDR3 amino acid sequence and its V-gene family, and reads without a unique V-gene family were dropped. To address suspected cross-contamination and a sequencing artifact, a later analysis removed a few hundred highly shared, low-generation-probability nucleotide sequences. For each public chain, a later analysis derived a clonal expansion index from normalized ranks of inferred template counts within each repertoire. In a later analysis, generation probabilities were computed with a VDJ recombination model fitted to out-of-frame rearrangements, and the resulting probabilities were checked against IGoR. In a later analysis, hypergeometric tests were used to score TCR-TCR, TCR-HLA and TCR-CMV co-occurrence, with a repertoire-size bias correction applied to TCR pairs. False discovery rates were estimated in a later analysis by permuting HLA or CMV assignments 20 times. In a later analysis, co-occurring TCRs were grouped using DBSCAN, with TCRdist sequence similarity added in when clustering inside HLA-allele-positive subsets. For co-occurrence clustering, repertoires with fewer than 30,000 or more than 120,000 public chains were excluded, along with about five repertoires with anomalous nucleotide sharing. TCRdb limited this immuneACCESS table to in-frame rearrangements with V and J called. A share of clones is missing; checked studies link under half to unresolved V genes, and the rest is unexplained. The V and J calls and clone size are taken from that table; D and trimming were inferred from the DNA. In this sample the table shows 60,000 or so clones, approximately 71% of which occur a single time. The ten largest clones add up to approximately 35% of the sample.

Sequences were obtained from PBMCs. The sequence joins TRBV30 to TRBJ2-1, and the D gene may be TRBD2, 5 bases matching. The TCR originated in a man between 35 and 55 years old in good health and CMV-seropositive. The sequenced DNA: TGTGCCTGGAGTGTACAGAGCGGATACAATGAGCAGTTCTTC. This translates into CAWSVQSGYNEQFF.